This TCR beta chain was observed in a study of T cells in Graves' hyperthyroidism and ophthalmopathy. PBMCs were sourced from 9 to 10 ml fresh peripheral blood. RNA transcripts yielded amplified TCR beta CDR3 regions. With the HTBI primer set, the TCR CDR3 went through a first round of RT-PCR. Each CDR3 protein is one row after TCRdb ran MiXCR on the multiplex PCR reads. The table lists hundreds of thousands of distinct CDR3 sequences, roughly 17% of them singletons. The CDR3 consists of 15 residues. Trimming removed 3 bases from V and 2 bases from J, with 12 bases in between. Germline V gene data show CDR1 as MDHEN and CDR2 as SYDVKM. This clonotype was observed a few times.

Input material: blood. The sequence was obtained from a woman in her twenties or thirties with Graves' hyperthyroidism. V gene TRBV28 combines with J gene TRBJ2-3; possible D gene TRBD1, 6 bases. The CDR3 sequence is CASSLGTSITDTQYF. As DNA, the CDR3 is TGTGCCAGCAGTTTGGGGACATCAATCACAGATACGCAGTATTTT.